Shown below are 11 T cell receptor beta chains from a single sample sequenced in a study of blood T cell repertoires in COVID-19. Sequenced by immunoSEQ multiplex PCR; TCRdb stores in-frame clones only, minus some. The table records fewer than 450,000 clones, about 87% of them present only once. Input material: peripheral blood. Every receptor here comes from a woman in her fifties or sixties with COVID-19, enrolled during active disease.

V usage is TRBV7-9 and J usage is TRBJ2-7; D ambiguous. This CDR3 contains 18 residues. V was shortened by 5 bases and J by 2 bases, with 25 bases between the two germline ends. Germline CDR1 SEHNR, CDR2 FQNEAQ (reference sequence). The CDR3 protein is CASSPPRRRDALTYEQYF. CDR3 nucleotide sequence: TGTGCCAGCAGCCCGCCGAGGCGGCGTGACGCACTGACCTACGAGCAGTACTTC.

The chain couples TRBV6-6 to TRBJ2-1; 9 positions match TRBD2. Germline trimming cut 2 bases from V and 8 bases from J; bases unmatched to any gene: 4. The CDR3 is 14 residues long. Germline CDR1 MNHNY, CDR2 SVGAGI (reference sequence). CDR3 DNA sequence: TGTGCCAGCAGTTACACTCGGACTAGCGATGAGCAGTTCTTC. It specifies CASSYTRTSDEQFF.

The chain combines TRBV19 with TRBJ2-7, with TRBD2 as a possible D gene (5 bases). V lost 0 bases and J lost 2, with 5 bases in between. Germline V gives CDR1 LNHDA, CDR2 SQIVND (reference sequence). The CDR3 is made up of 13 amino acids. CDR3 protein: CASSIETTYEQYF. The CDR3 DNA reads TGTGCCAGTAGTATAGAGACTACCTACGAGCAGTACTTC.

This clone was counted once. The genes are TRBV3-1 (or the pseudogene TRBV3-2) and TRBJ1-1; D is possibly TRBD1 (6 bases). Germline V gene sequence: CDR1 LGHDT, CDR2 YNNKEL (reference sequence). Trimming pared 1 base from V and 6 bases from J, leaving 9 bases between. The CDR3 is made up of 13 amino acids. The DNA of the CDR3 is TGTGCCAGCAGCCAAGTTCCAGGGGCTGAAGCTTTCTTT. Translation: CASSQVPGAEAFF.

The chain uses TRBV11-2 and TRBJ2-1; D unresolved. Germline loops: CDR1 SGHAT, CDR2 FQNNGV. V lost 3 bases, J lost 10 bases, and 10 bases lay in between. The CDR3 loop spans 12 amino acids. The CDR3 reads CASSFMPSEQFF. The CDR3 DNA reads as TGTGCCAGCAGCTTCATGCCAAGCGAGCAGTTCTTC.

The chain carries TRBV9 and TRBJ1-2, with TRBD1 matching over 10 bases. The V gene end was trimmed by 3 bases and the J gene end by 4 bases; junction bases not matched to a gene: 12. Looked up from germline, CDR1 is SGDLS and CDR2 is YYNGEE. There are 17 residues in the CDR3. This CDR3 is CASSDSFSTGGGYGYTF. The CDR3 region has the DNA TGTGCCAGCAGCGACTCCTTCTCGACAGGGGGCGGCTATGGCTACACCTTC.

The gene calls are TRBV5-1 and TRBJ2-3; possibly TRBD2 for D (6 bases). V was trimmed by 0 bases and J by 2 bases, leaving 13 bases between them. The CDR3 is 16 amino acids. The germline CDR1 and CDR2 sequences are SGHRS and YFSETQ. The CDR3 loop is CASSLVWGVSTDTQYF. The CDR3 nucleotides read TGCGCCAGCAGCTTGGTATGGGGGGTCTCCACAGATACGCAGTATTTT.

The table lists this clone with a count of one. V usage is TRBV6-5 and J usage is TRBJ2-7; D remains unclear. The CDR3 spans 14 residues. Germline CDR1 is MNHEY and CDR2 is SVGAGI. Trimming stripped 5 bases from V and 1 base from J, with 12 bases between. The chain's CDR3 is CASSPRSWSYEQYF. Written as DNA, the CDR3 is TGTGCCAGCAGTCCCCGGTCGTGGTCCTACGAGCAGTACTTC.

The rearrangement uses TRBV10-3 and TRBJ1-5; D is undetermined. Trimming removed 8 bases at V and 5 bases at J, with 13 bases between. The CDR3 covers 13 residues. The V gene's germline CDR1 is ENHRY and CDR2 SYGVKD. The CDR3: CAIWLVYHQPQHF. The CDR3 nucleotides are TGTGCCATCTGGTTAGTTTACCATCAGCCCCAGCATTTT.

The CDR3: CASSGDINSPLHF. The CDR3 coding sequence is TGTGCCAGCAGTGGCGACATAAATTCACCCCTCCACTTT. V gene TRBV2 combines with J gene TRBJ1-6, with D unresolved. The CDR3 spans 13 residues. V shed 4 bases and J shed 7 bases, with 8 bases lying between them. Germline-derived CDR1 and CDR2 are SNHLY and FYNNEI.

The CDR3 loop reads CASSLGQGWGTEAFF. The CDR3, as DNA: TGTGCCAGCAGCTTGGGACAGGGGTGGGGCACTGAAGCTTTCTTT. The genes are TRBV5-4 and TRBJ1-1; TRBD1 aligns across 8 bases. The CDR3 is 15 amino acids. Germline CDR1 and CDR2: SGHNT and YYREEE (reference sequence). V was pared by 0 bases and J by 4 bases, with 5 bases of the junction left unmatched.